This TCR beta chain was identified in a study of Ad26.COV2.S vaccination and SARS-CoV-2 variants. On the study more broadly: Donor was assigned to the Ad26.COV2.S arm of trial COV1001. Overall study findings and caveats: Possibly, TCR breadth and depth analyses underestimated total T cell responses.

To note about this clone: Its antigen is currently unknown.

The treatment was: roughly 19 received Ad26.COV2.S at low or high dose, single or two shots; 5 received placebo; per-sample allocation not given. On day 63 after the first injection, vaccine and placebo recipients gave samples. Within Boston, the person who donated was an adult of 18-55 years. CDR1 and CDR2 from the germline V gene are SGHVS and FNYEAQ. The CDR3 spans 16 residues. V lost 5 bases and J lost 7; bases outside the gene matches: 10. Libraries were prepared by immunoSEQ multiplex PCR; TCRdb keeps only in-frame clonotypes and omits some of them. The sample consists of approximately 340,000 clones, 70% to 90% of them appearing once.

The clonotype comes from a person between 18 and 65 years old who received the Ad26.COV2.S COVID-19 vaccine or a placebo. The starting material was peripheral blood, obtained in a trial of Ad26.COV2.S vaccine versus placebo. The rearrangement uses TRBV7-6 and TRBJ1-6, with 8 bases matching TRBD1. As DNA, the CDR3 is TGTGCCAGCAGCCGAAGCGTAGGACAGGGAAATTCACCCCTCCACTTT. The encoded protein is CASSRSVGQGNSPLHF.